This T cell receptor (beta chain) was retrieved from a study of blood T cell repertoires in COVID-19. Study as a whole: The origin of the acute and convalescent COVID-19 samples was the United States, Italy and Spain.

Trimming cost V 10 bases and J 3 bases; bases outside gene matches: 6. This CDR3 contains 13 residues. This clone was seen a few times. The data were produced by immunoSEQ multiplex PCR, yet TCRdb's version contains in-frame clones alone and is incomplete. The data show approximately 150,000 clones, roughly 90% seen once. The receptor's source is a human donor in a cohort sampled during active COVID-19. V gene TRBV12-3 or TRBV12-4 combines with J gene TRBJ1-5, with 7 bases identical to TRBD1. The material sequenced was peripheral blood. Here the CDR3 DNA reads TGTGCCACTCAGGGACAGCTCAATCAGCCCCAGCATTTT. Translated: CATQGQLNQPQHF.